This entry lists 19 T cell receptor beta chains sequenced from one sample in a study of blood T cell repertoires in COVID-19. Profiled with immunoSEQ multiplex PCR; TCRdb holds only in-frame clones, not every one. The profile shows 150,000 to 200,000 clones, roughly 89% of them singletons. The sample was peripheral blood. These receptors came from a woman between 18 and 30 years old who had recovered from COVID-19.

V usage is TRBV7-2 and J usage is TRBJ1-5, with D possibly TRBD1 on 5 matching bases. The CDR3 extends over 13 amino acids. Germline V gives CDR1 SGHTA, CDR2 FQGNSA. Trimming stripped 8 bases from V and 4 bases from J, with 12 bases between. The CDR3 DNA is TGTGCCAGCGGCAGGGTGGGGAATCAGCCCCAGCATTTT. Amino acids: CASGRVGNQPQHF.

This chain connects TRBV9 to TRBJ2-3; a weak D match, TRBD2 (5 bases). The CDR3 runs 16 residues. V was clipped by 4 bases and J by 5 bases, with 20 bases between them. From germline, CDR1 is SGDLS and CDR2 YYNGEE. Here the CDR3 DNA reads TGTGCCAGCAGCAATAGGAGGTCTGGAGTTCGAGATACGCAGTATTTT. Translation gives CASSNRRSGVRDTQYF.

The V call is TRBV27, the J call TRBJ1-2; TRBD1 aligns across 8 bases. CDR3 length: 15 residues. CDR1 and CDR2 from the germline V gene are MNHEY and SMNVEV (reference sequence). The J segment lost 6 bases and the V segment lost 5 bases, leaving 11 bases of the junction unmatched. In DNA, the CDR3 is TGTGCCAGCAGTCGGACAGGGCTGGGTAGTGATGGCTACACCTTC. Translation: CASSRTGLGSDGYTF.

The chain carries TRBV6-5 and TRBJ2-5, with TRBD2 as a possible D gene (5 bases). Trimming took off 11 bases at V and 3 bases at J, with 16 bases between the two ends. The V gene's germline CDR1 is MNHEY and CDR2 SVGAGI. The CDR3 is 13 amino acids. The DNA for the CDR3 is TGTGCCGGGAGAGTAACTAGAAAAGAGACCCAGTACTTC. Residues: CAGRVTRKETQYF.

This clone was picked up many times. This specimen includes other DNA sequences encoding the same CDR3. The chain is built from TRBV6-5 and TRBJ2-2, with no clear D. CDR3 size: 15 residues. Germline CDR1 MNHEY, CDR2 SVGAGI. V was shortened by 0 bases and J by 4 bases, with 9 bases between the two germline ends. The CDR3 region has the DNA TGTGCCAGCAGTTACTCGTCCAGATTCACCGGGGAGCTGTTTTTT. It is translated as CASSYSSRFTGELFF.

This clone has just a few counts. The chain is built from TRBV9 and TRBJ1-2; 10 bases match TRBD1. The CDR3 is 15 amino acids. The ends lost 4 bases at V and 3 bases at J; junction bases unmatched: 6. Germline CDR1 SGDLS, CDR2 YYNGEE. The CDR3 region is CASSPMDRGDYGYTF. Here the CDR3 DNA reads TGTGCCAGCAGCCCAATGGACAGGGGGGACTATGGCTACACCTTC. The full variable domain, in which reference TRBV9 and TRBJ1-2 provide the parts outside the CDR3, is DSGVTQTPKHLITATGQRVTLRCSPRSGDLSVYWYQQSLDQGLQFLIQYYNGEERAKGNILERFSAQQFPDLHSELNLSSLELGDSALYFCASSPMDRGDYGYTFGSGTRLTVV.

This clone was seen once. The chain has TRBV2 and TRBJ2-7; possibly TRBD1 for D (6 bases). Deletions cut 9 bases from V and 4 bases from J, with 16 bases between. This CDR3 comprises 13 residues. Germline loops: CDR1 SNHLY, CDR2 FYNNEI. The CDR3 nucleotides are TGTGCCAGACACAGGGACGAGGCTTACGAGCAGTACTTC. This sequence encodes CARHRDEAYEQYF. Supplemented by reference TRBV2 and TRBJ2-7, the full variable domain reads EPEVTQTPSHQVTQMGQEVILRCVPISNHLYFYWYRQILGQKVEFLVSFYNNEISEKSEIFDDQFSVERPDGSNFTLKIRSTKLEDSAMYFCARHRDEAYEQYFGPGTRLTVT.

This clone was detected ten times or more. The chain couples TRBV7-2 to TRBJ2-2, with 8 bases identical to TRBD2. CDR1 and CDR2 (germline): SGHTA, FQGNSA. The CDR3 is made up of 17 amino acids. The J segment lost 1 base and the V segment lost 2 bases, leaving 6 bases of the junction unmatched. The CDR3, as DNA: TGTGCCAGCAGCTTATTCCTCACTAGCGGGAACACCGGGGAGCTGTTTTTT. Its protein product is CASSLFLTSGNTGELFF.

This clone was picked up a small number of times. J is TRBJ2-3 and V is TRBV5-5; TRBD2 matches at 8 bases. J was trimmed by 2 bases and V by 4 bases; bases with no gene match: 3. The CDR3 has 14 residues. The germline CDR1 and CDR2 sequences are SGHKS and YYEKEE (reference sequence). Written as DNA, the CDR3 is TGTGCCAGCAGCCCCGGGGGGGCCACAGATACGCAGTATTTT. Translated, it gives CASSPGGATDTQYF.

This clone has only one observation. V gene TRBV13 combines with J gene TRBJ2-5; 10 nucleotides align to TRBD1. The CDR3 has 15 amino acids. The V and J ends lost 6 bases and 3 bases, in that order; junction bases with no gene match: 7. The germline V gene has CDR1 PRHDT and CDR2 FYEKMQ (reference sequence). The CDR3: CASSLTGTGEETQYF. CDR3 nucleotide sequence: TGTGCCAGCAGTCTCACCGGGACAGGGGAAGAGACCCAGTACTTC.

CDR3 protein: CASSIQVWGNQPQHF. CDR3 bases: TGTGCCAGTAGTATTCAGGTTTGGGGCAATCAGCCCCAGCATTTT. The V and J genes are TRBV19 and TRBJ1-5; D remains ambiguous. The CDR3 is 15 amino acids. CDR1 LNHDA and CDR2 SQIVND come from the germline V gene (reference sequence). V was cut by 3 bases and J by 2 bases, with 11 bases left in between.

CDR3 bases: TGTGCCAGCAGCTTAGTAGGCGGTGGTCAGCCCCAGCATTTT. Amino acid sequence: CASSLVGGGQPQHF. The chain employs TRBV7-9 and TRBJ1-5; D call uncertain. V lost 1 base to trimming and J lost 6 bases, with 10 bases between them. Germline assignment: CDR1 SEHNR and CDR2 FQNEAQ (reference sequence). The CDR3 is 14 amino acids. The complete variable domain, with remaining parts taken from reference TRBV7-9 and TRBJ1-5, reads DTGVSQNPRHKITKRGQNVTFRCDPISEHNRLYWYRQTLGQGPEFLTYFQNEAQLEKSRLLSDRFSAERPKGSFSTLEIQRTEQGDSAMYLCASSLVGGGQPQHFGDGTRLSIL.

The chain combines TRBV6-5 with TRBJ2-7; 10 bases map to TRBD1. V lost 5 bases, J lost 4 bases, and 8 bases stayed unmatched. In germline, CDR1 is MNHEY, CDR2 SVGAGI. The CDR3 extends over 15 amino acids. The CDR3 DNA reads TGTGCCAGCAGTAAACTGGACAGGGGGTTGTACGAGCAGTACTTC. Translation: CASSKLDRGLYEQYF.

The chain has TRBV7-9 and TRBJ1-2, with a possible D match to TRBD1 (5 bases). The CDR3 is 13 residues long. The germline CDR1 and CDR2 sequences are SEHNR and FQNEAQ (reference sequence). V was clipped by 1 base and J by 8 bases, with 11 bases between them. The CDR3 spells CASSLVGGVGYTF. CDR3 nucleotide sequence: TGTGCCAGCAGCTTAGTTGGAGGGGTAGGCTACACCTTC.

V and J are TRBV7-2 and TRBJ2-7; 9 bases align to TRBD1. CDR1 and CDR2 (germline): SGHTA, FQGNSA. The CDR3 covers 14 residues. Unmatched junction bases numbered 2, after V lost 2 bases and J lost 3 bases. The CDR3 here is CASSLPGQGYEQYF. CDR3 nucleotide sequence: TGTGCCAGCAGCTTACCGGGACAGGGCTACGAGCAGTACTTC.

The chain combines TRBV6-6 with TRBJ1-2; no firm D call. The CDR3 runs 16 residues. The germline CDR1 and CDR2 sequences are MNHNY and SVGAGI (reference sequence). V lost 2 bases and J lost 3, with 16 bases in between. CDR3 sequence reads: CASSYPESLEDYGYTF. The DNA for the CDR3 is TGTGCCAGCAGTTACCCCGAGTCCCTTGAGGACTATGGCTACACCTTC.

The chain carries TRBV2 and TRBJ2-5, with TRBD1 matching over 8 bases. Per the germline V gene, CDR1 is SNHLY and CDR2 is FYNNEI. The CDR3 totals 14 residues. V gave up 11 bases and J gave up 2 bases; unmatched junction bases: 10. DNA of the CDR3: TGTGCCGGCCTCCGGGACAGGCAACAAGAGACCCAGTACTTC. This translates into CAGLRDRQQETQYF.

The rearrangement links TRBV6-5 to TRBJ2-3, with D perhaps matching TRBD2 (5 bases). V lost 4 bases and J lost 0, with 8 bases in between. The CDR3 has 14 amino acids. Germline CDR1 and CDR2: MNHEY and SVGAGI. In DNA form, the CDR3 reads TGTGCCAGCAGTTGGGAGAAGAGCACAGATACGCAGTATTTT. This sequence encodes CASSWEKSTDTQYF.

The V and J genes are TRBV24-1 and TRBJ2-1; possible D gene TRBD1, 6 bases. There are 13 residues in the CDR3. CDR1 KGHDR and CDR2 SFDVKD come from the germline V gene. V lost 10 bases to trimming and J lost 5 bases, with 14 bases between them. CDR3 DNA sequence: TGTGCCACAAACACAGGGTTCGACAATGAGCAGTTCTTC. It translates to CATNTGFDNEQFF.